This T cell receptor (beta chain) comes out of a study of technical replicates of blood from a few donors. Trimming left V 2 bases short and J 4 bases short, with 9 bases between. The germline gives CDR1 SNHLY, CDR2 FYNNEI. This CDR3 is built from 14 residues. This clone was seen just once. Measured with immunoSEQ multiplex PCR; TCRdb has only the in-frame clones, and not every one. The repertoire includes 50,000 to 75,000 clones, just over 90% of them detected once, and approximately 4% sits in the top ten. Material: PBMCs. This chain joins TRBV2 and TRBJ1-5, with D possibly being TRBD1 (6 bases). This sequence originates from a human donor in good health. Some clones in this sample may be carry-over from other donors' samples. For the CDR3, the DNA is TGTGCCAGCAGTGAACGCCAGGGGAATCAGCCCCAGCATTTT. It codes for CASSERQGNQPQHF.